The rows below give T cell receptor beta chains drawn from one sample of a study of T cell changes during pregnancy in multiple sclerosis. Generated by immunoSEQ multiplex PCR, the TCRdb table keeps only in-frame clones and is missing some. The table has some 60,000 clones, approximately 93% seen once. This material consisted of peripheral blood, taken after pregnancy. These receptors all come from a female donor with multiple sclerosis, enrolled in a pregnancy study. CDR3s include the opening cysteine and the closing phenylalanine or tryptophan. D genes are given only for firm matches. The size of a clone is reported for some rows only, either as once, few or many, or as a class for expanded clones.

>14|TRBJ1-5|TRBV11-2|NA|NA
CASSYPGESQPQHF
TGTGCCAGCAGCTACCCAGGGGAAAGTCAGCCCCAGCATTTT
>14|TRBJ2-7|TRBV7-9|NA|TRBD2
CASSTGLAVYEQYF
TGTGCCAGCAGCACGGGACTAGCGGTCTACGAGCAGTACTTC
>15|TRBJ2-2|TRBV5-1|NA|NA
CASSPPSALAGELFF
TGCGCCAGCAGCCCCCCTAGCGCCTTAGCCGGGGAGCTGTTTTTT
>17|TRBJ1-1|TRBV7-6|NA|NA
CASSLVSGESVNTEAFF
TGTGCCAGCAGCTTAGTTTCGGGGGAGTCCGTGAACACTGAAGCTTTCTTT
>16|TRBJ2-5|TRBV27|NA|TRBD2
CASSQTSGRARETQYF
TGTGCCAGCAGTCAGACTAGCGGGAGGGCGCGAGAGACCCAGTACTTC
>15|TRBJ2-3|TRBV5-4|NA|TRBD2
CASSLGGREGREQYF
TGTGCCAGCAGCTTGGGCGGGAGGGAGGGGAGGGAGCAGTATTTT
>13|TRBJ1-1|TRBV12-5|NA|NA
CASGLNRVTEAFF
TGTGCTAGTGGTTTGAACAGGGTCACTGAAGCTTTCTTT
>15|TRBJ2-3|TRBV9|NA|NA
CASSVGSGSGDTQYF
TGTGCCAGCAGCGTAGGAAGCGGGTCGGGAGATACGCAGTATTTT
>15|TRBJ2-3|TRBV28|NA|TRBD2
CASSRTSGRTDTQYF
TGTGCCAGCAGCCGGACTAGCGGGAGAACAGATACGCAGTATTTT
>15|TRBJ2-1|TRBV2|once|TRBD2
CASSALASSYNEQFF
TGTGCCAGCAGTGCACTAGCGAGCTCCTACAATGAGCAGTTCTTC
>12|TRBJ2-3|TRBV7-2|NA|NA
CASRLNGDTQYF
TGTGCCAGCAGGCTAAATGGAGATACGCAGTATTTT
>15|TRBJ1-2|TRBV27|once|NA
CASSLLGLGNYGYTF
TGTGCCAGCAGTTTACTTGGACTTGGAAACTATGGCTACACCTTC
>15|TRBJ1-1|TRBV25-1|NA|NA
CASSAYSVLSTEAFF
TGTGCCAGCAGTGCGTATTCGGTACTATCTACAGAAGCTTTCTTT
>13|TRBJ1-2|TRBV7-2|NA|NA
CASSLGQGTGYTF
TGTGCCAGCAGCTTAGGCCAGGGAACTGGCTACACCTTC
>15|TRBJ1-5|TRBV28|NA|NA
CASVTQGLSNQPQHF
TGTGCCAGCGTGACCCAGGGTTTAAGCAATCAGCCCCAGCATTTT
>15|TRBJ2-1|TRBV7-9|NA|TRBD2
CASSASGSSYNEQFF
TGTGCCAGCAGCGCTAGCGGGAGCTCCTACAATGAGCAGTTCTTC
>15|TRBJ2-3|TRBV28|NA|TRBD1
CASSMPGQGADTQYF
TGTGCCAGCAGCATGCCGGGACAGGGTGCAGATACGCAGTATTTT
>14|TRBJ1-5|TRBV19|NA|TRBD1
CASSQQGRNQPQHF
TGTGCCAGTAGCCAACAGGGGCGCAATCAGCCCCAGCATTTT
>16|TRBJ2-3|TRBV6-4|NA|TRBD2
CASSDSGGAGTDTQYF
TGTGCCAGCAGTGACTCCGGGGGGGCTGGGACAGATACGCAGTATTTT
>13|TRBJ2-7|TRBV27|once|NA
CASSPGRISEQYF
TGTGCCAGCAGCCCTGGCAGGATTAGCGAGCAGTACTTC
>14|TRBJ2-7|TRBV5-6|once|NA
CASRKRGSTYEQYF
TGTGCCAGCAGAAAAAGGGGCAGCACCTACGAGCAGTACTTC
>15|TRBJ1-4|TRBV5-8|NA|TRBD1
CASSLGAGGGEKLFF
TGTGCCAGCAGCTTGGGAGCAGGGGGCGGTGAAAAACTGTTTTTT
>15|TRBJ1-2|TRBV4-2|NA|NA
CASSQVTGANYGYTF
TGTGCCAGCAGCCAAGTGACAGGTGCTAACTATGGCTACACCTTC
>17|TRBJ2-7|TRBV5-1|NA|TRBD2
CASSLRRGGRATYEQYF
TGCGCCAGCAGCTTAAGACGCGGGGGGCGTGCTACCTACGAGCAGTACTTC
>14|TRBJ2-2|TRBV21-1|NA|NA
CASTIFRVTGELFF
TGTGCCAGCACGATATTCAGGGTCACCGGGGAGCTGTTTTTT
>16|TRBJ2-2|TRBV5-1|NA|TRBD2
CASSYRTSGISGELFF
TGCGCCAGTAGTTACCGGACTAGCGGGATTTCCGGGGAGCTGTTTTTT
>17|TRBJ2-7|TRBV28|NA|TRBD2
CASSHPPVREGEDEQYF
TGTGCCAGCAGTCACCCCCCGGTCCGGGAGGGAGAGGACGAGCAGTACTTC
>16|TRBJ2-7|TRBV4-3|NA|NA
CASSQDSTGTSYEQYF
TGCGCCAGCAGCCAAGATAGTACAGGGACCTCCTACGAGCAGTACTTC
>18|TRBJ2-5|TRBV14|NA|NA
CASSQKRRGILERETQYF
TGTGCCAGCAGCCAAAAGAGACGGGGGATTCTGGAGAGAGAGACCCAGTACTTC
>14|TRBJ2-7|TRBV27|NA|NA
CASSPQDNEDEQYF
TGTGCCAGCAGTCCACAGGATAATGAAGACGAGCAGTACTTC
>15|TRBJ2-7|TRBV28|NA|NA
CASSSLGTQGREQYF
TGTGCCAGCAGTTCGCTCGGAACGCAGGGCCGGGAGCAGTACTTC
>14|TRBJ2-1|TRBV6-5|NA|TRBD2
CASSPSGSYNEQFF
TGTGCCAGCAGTCCTAGCGGCTCCTACAATGAGCAGTTCTTC
>16|TRBJ1-5|TRBV19|NA|TRBD1
CASSWGQGWGNQPQHF
TGTGCCAGTAGTTGGGGACAGGGTTGGGGCAATCAGCCCCAGCATTTT
>15|TRBJ1-2|TRBV6-1|NA|NA
CASSDARGEVRGYTF
TGTGCCAGCAGTGACGCCCGGGGGGAAGTGCGGGGCTACACCTTC
>16|TRBJ1-4|TRBV6-6|NA|NA
CASSYTRPGEREKLFF
TGTGCCAGCAGTTACACCAGGCCAGGGGAGAGGGAAAAACTGTTTTTT
>15|TRBJ1-1|TRBV14|NA|TRBD1
CASSQVEGADTEAFF
TGTGCCAGCAGCCAAGTGGAGGGGGCGGACACTGAAGCTTTCTTT
>16|TRBJ2-5|TRBV4-3|NA|TRBD2
CASSRSRAGGEETQYF
TGCGCCAGCAGCCGCAGCCGGGCGGGAGGGGAAGAGACCCAGTACTTC
>14|TRBJ2-7|TRBV6-6|NA|NA
CASSLLERRYEQYF
TGTGCCAGCAGTTTACTAGAACGACGCTACGAGCAGTACTTC
>14|TRBJ1-2|TRBV28|NA|TRBD1
CASSLHQGVDGYTF
TGTGCCAGCAGTTTACACCAGGGGGTGGATGGCTACACCTTC
>14|TRBJ2-7|TRBV9|NA|NA
CASSVAGEYYEQYF
TGTGCCAGCAGCGTAGCGGGAGAGTATTACGAGCAGTACTTC
>15|TRBJ2-1|TRBV11-3|once|TRBD2
CASSLETSSYNEQFF
TGTGCCAGCAGCTTAGAGACTAGCTCTTACAATGAGCAGTTCTTC
>14|TRBJ1-4|TRBV7-6|NA|NA
CASRAMGGSEKLFF
TGTGCCAGCAGGGCCATGGGGGGGTCTGAAAAACTGTTTTTT
>15|TRBJ2-5|TRBV5-1|NA|NA
CASTTGTKYQETQYF
TGCGCCAGCACTACCGGGACAAAGTACCAAGAGACCCAGTACTTC
>14|TRBJ1-1|TRBV30|NA|NA
CAWSVGSPGTEAFF
TGTGCCTGGAGTGTAGGCAGCCCGGGCACTGAAGCTTTCTTT